There are many counts of the clone carrying this TCR beta chain. Its antigen is as yet unknown. The template used for profiling TCR beta VDJ and CDR3 was genomic DNA. TCRdb re-called the reads with MiXCR, one entry per CDR3 protein. The table lists under 150,000 distinct CDR3 sequences, around 41% of them singletons. The data are from a study of CD8+CD57+ T cells in acquired aplastic anemia. Trimming took 5 bases from V and 0 from J, leaving 8 bases between them. Germline V gene sequence: CDR1 SGHAT, CDR2 FQNNGV. CDR3 length: 13 amino acids. Broader study findings: CD8+ Simpson's diversity in patients was not significantly different from that in controls.

Sequencing input: sorted CD4+, CD8+, or CD8+CD57+ T cells (not recorded which) from PBMCs. This TCR derives from a human donor in good health, serving as a control. The chain has TRBV11-2 and TRBJ2-7; possible D gene TRBD2, 6 bases. CDR3 region: CASSAGLSYEQYF. As DNA, the CDR3 is TGTGCCAGCAGCGCGGGACTCTCCTACGAGCAGTACTTC.